The present TCR beta chain was sequenced within a study of naive and memory T cell subsets. The beta constant-region primer was an equimolar mix of two oligonucleotides covering TRBC1 and TRBC2. Ligated cDNA was amplified by four rounds of PCR with nested alpha and beta constant-region primers and SP2. TCRdb reanalysed the UMI-ligation and nested PCR reads using MiXCR and keeps one entry per CDR3 protein. The sample yields roughly 99,000 distinct CDR3 sequences, around 11% seen once. With respect to this clonotype: Antigen: not known.

General study points: Over 85% of naive TCR sequences appeared only once after error correction, unlike memory subsets. No ground truth validated the naive and memory repertoire findings. Especially in CD8 cells, naive repertoires contained a few larger clonotypes, possibly CD45RA-re-expressing memory cells.

CDR3 length equals 15 residues. V lost 4 bases and J lost 4, with 16 bases in between. Overnight CMV lysate stimulation of fresh PBMCs defined donor CMV status by CD4+ IFNgamma. The TCR comes from a human donor in good health. The sequencing sample was made of naive CD4+ T cells from blood. V usage is TRBV12-3 or TRBV12-4 and J usage is TRBJ1-1, with D possibly TRBD1 on 6 matching bases. The DNA of the CDR3 is TGTGCCAGCAGTTCCTTCGGGGGCGGGAGCACTGAAGCTTTCTTT. It yields the protein CASSSFGGGSTEAFF.